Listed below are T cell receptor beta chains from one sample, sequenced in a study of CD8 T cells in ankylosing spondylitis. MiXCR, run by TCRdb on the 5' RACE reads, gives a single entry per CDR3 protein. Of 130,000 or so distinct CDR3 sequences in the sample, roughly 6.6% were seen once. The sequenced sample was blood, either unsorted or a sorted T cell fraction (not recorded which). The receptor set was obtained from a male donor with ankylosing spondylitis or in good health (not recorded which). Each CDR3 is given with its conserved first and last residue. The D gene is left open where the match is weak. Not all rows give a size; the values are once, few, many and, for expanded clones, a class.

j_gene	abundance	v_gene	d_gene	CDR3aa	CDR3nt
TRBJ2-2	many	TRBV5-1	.	CASSFRLENTGELFF	TGCGCCAGCAGCTTTAGGCTAGAAAACACCGGGGAGCTGTTTTTT
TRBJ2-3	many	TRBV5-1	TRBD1	CASSLLGQGEWTQYF	TGCGCCAGCAGCTTGTTAGGACAGGGGGAGTGGACGCAGTATTTT
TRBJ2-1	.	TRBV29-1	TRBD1	CSVEARDRGWQFF	TGCAGCGTTGAAGCCCGGGACAGGGGATGGCAGTTCTTC
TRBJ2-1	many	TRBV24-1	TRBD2	CATSASGRVSNEQFF	TGTGCCACCAGTGCAAGCGGGAGGGTTTCCAATGAGCAGTTCTTC
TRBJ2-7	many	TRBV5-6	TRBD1	CASSLYEWDRASQQYF	TGTGCCAGCAGCTTGTATGAGTGGGACAGGGCGTCACAGCAGTACTTC
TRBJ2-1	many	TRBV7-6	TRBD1	CASSFRETGGSYNEQFF	TGTGCCAGCAGCTTTAGGGAGACAGGGGGCTCCTACAATGAGCAGTTCTTC
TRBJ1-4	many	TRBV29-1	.	CSVGRGNEKLFF	TGCAGCGTTGGTCGGGGGAATGAAAAACTGTTTTTT
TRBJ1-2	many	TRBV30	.	CAWTRGFRGYTF	TGTGCCTGGACAAGGGGTTTCCGTGGCTACACCTTC
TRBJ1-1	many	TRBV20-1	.	CSARTGNTMNTEAFF	TGCAGTGCTAGAACCGGGAATACCATGAACACTGAAGCTTTCTTT
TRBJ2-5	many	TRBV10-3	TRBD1	CAIREQGQETQYF	TGTGCCATCAGGGAACAGGGGCAAGAGACCCAGTACTTC
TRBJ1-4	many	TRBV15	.	CATSRDSHLGEKLFF	TGTGCCACCAGCAGAGATTCACACCTGGGCGAAAAACTGTTTTTT
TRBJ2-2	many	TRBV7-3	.	CASSLTATGELFF	TGTGCCAGCAGCTTAACGGCAACCGGGGAGCTGTTTTTT
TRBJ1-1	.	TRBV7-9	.	CASRAGQMNTEAFF	TGTGCCAGCAGAGCTGGACAGATGAACACTGAAGCTTTCTTT
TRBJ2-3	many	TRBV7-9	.	CASSSLGDTQYF	TGTGCCAGCAGCTCTCTCGGAGATACGCAGTATTTT
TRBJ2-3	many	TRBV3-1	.	CASSQDKDYHNTQYF	TGTGCCAGCAGCCAAGACAAGGACTACCACAATACGCAGTATTTT
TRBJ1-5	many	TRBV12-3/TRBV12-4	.	CASSFGPQPQHF	TGTGCCAGCAGTTTCGGACCTCAGCCCCAGCATTTT
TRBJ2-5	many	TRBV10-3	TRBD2	CAIRRTSGGQETQYF	TGTGCCATCCGAAGGACTAGCGGGGGCCAAGAGACCCAGTACTTC
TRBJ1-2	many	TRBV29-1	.	CSVEGGALNYGYTF	TGCAGCGTTGAGGGAGGGGCCCTTAACTATGGCTACACCTTC
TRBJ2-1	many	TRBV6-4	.	CASSPTGDSYNEQFF	TGTGCCAGCAGTCCTACAGGCGACTCCTACAATGAGCAGTTCTTC
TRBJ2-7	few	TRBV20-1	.	CSAGVSGGGKGYEQYF	TGCAGTGCCGGCGTTAGCGGAGGGGGGAAGGGTTACGAGCAGTACTTC
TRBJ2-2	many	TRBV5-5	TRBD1	CASSLGDRVELFF	TGTGCCAGCAGCCTCGGGGACAGGGTTGAGCTGTTTTTT
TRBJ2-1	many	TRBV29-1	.	CSVVGRGPYNEQFF	TGCAGCGTTGTGGGCAGGGGCCCGTACAATGAGCAGTTCTTC
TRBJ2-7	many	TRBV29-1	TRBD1	CSVVWAGTGGYEQYF	TGCAGCGTTGTTTGGGCCGGGACAGGAGGGTACGAGCAGTACTTC
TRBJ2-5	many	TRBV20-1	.	CSATEGKETQYF	TGCAGTGCTACTGAGGGAAAAGAGACCCAGTACTTC
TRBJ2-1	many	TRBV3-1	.	CASSQGAYNEQFF	TGTGCCAGCAGCCAAGGGGCTTACAATGAGCAGTTCTTC
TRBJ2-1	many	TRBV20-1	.	CSARDRLGSRDLFF	TGCAGTGCTAGAGATCGTTTGGGTTCGCGGGATCTGTTCTTC
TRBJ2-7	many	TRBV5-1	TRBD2	CASSSWTSGPYEQYF	TGCGCCAGCAGCTCCTGGACTAGCGGCCCTTACGAGCAGTACTTC
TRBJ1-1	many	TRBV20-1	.	CSVITAGKAEAFF	TGCAGTGTCATTACTGCGGGGAAGGCTGAAGCTTTCTTT
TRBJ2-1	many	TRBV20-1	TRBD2	CSARGLAESVREQFF	TGCAGTGCTCGGGGACTAGCGGAGTCCGTGAGGGAGCAGTTCTTC
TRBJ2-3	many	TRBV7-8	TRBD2	CATSDHSNSGGPPDTQYF	TGTGCCACATCGGACCACAGCAATAGCGGGGGTCCCCCAGATACGCAGTATTTT
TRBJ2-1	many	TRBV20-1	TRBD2	CSASPLAGVSYNEQFF	TGCAGTGCTAGTCCGCTAGCGGGGGTTTCCTACAATGAGCAGTTCTTC
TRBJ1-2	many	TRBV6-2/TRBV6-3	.	CASSSVKGYTF	TGTGCCAGCAGTTCCGTGAAGGGCTACACCTTC
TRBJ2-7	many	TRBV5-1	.	CASSWSFDSGEQYF	TGCGCCAGCAGCTGGTCTTTCGACTCGGGCGAGCAGTACTTC
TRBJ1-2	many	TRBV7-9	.	CASSLTGTAYGYTF	TGTGCCAGCAGCTTGACCGGGACGGCCTATGGCTACACCTTC
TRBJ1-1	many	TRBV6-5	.	CASSYSSPSDTEAFF	TGTGCCAGCAGTTACTCGTCCCCTTCGGACACTGAAGCTTTCTTT
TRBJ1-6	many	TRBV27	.	CASSLGLQPLHF	TGTGCCAGCAGTTTAGGCCTACAACCCCTCCACTTT
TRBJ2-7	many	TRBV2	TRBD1	CASRTGSYEQYF	TGTGCCAGCAGGACAGGGTCCTACGAGCAGTACTTC
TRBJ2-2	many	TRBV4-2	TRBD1	CASSQEIPGQAGGELFF	TGTGCCAGCAGCCAAGAAATACCGGGACAGGCTGGCGGGGAGCTGTTTTTT
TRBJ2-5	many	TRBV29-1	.	CSVAGLLQETQYF	TGCAGCGTTGCAGGCCTACTCCAAGAGACCCAGTACTTC
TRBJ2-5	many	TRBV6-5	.	CASSYGNWETQYF	TGTGCCAGCAGTTACGGGAATTGGGAGACCCAGTACTTC
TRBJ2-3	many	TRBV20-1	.	CSARDGTVDTQYF	TGCAGTGCTAGAGACGGCACTGTAGATACGCAGTATTTT
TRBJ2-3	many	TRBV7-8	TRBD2	CASSLPPGLAGVSGTDTQYF	TGTGCCAGCAGCTTACCCCCGGGACTAGCGGGAGTGTCGGGCACAGATACGCAGTATTTT